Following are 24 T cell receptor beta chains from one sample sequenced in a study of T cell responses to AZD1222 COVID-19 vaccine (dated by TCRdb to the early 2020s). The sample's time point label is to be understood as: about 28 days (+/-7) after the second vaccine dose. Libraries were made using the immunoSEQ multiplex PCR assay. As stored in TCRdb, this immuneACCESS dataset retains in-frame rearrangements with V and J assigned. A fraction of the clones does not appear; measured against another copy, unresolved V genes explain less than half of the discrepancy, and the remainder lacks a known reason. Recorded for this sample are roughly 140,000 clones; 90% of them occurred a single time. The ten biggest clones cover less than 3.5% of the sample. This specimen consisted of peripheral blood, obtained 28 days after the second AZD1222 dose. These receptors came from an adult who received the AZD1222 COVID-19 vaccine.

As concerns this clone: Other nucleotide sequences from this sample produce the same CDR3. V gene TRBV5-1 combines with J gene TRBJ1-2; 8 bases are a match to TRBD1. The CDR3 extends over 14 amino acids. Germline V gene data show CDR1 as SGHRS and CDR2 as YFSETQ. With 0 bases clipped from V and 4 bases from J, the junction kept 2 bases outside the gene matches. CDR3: CASSLDRGGYGYTF. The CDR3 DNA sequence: TGCGCCAGCAGCTTGGACAGGGGGGGCTATGGCTACACCTTC.

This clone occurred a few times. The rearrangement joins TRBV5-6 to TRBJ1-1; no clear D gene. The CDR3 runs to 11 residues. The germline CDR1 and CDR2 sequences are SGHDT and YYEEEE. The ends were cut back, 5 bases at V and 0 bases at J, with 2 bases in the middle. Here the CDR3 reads CASRLNTEAFF. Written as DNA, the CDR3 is TGTGCCAGCAGGCTGAACACTGAAGCTTTCTTT. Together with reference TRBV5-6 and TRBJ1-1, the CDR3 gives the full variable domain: DAGVTQSPTHLIKTRGQQVTLRCSPKSGHDTVSWYQQALGQGPQFIFQYYEEEERQRGNFPDRFSGHQFPNYSSELNVNALLLGDSALYLCASRLNTEAFFGQGTRLTVV.

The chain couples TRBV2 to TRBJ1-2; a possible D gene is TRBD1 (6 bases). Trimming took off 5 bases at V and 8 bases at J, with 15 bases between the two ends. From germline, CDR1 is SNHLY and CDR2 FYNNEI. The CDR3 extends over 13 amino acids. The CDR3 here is CASSPLTGGGYTF. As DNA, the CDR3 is TGTGCCAGCAGTCCTCTGACAGGAGGGGGCTACACCTTC.

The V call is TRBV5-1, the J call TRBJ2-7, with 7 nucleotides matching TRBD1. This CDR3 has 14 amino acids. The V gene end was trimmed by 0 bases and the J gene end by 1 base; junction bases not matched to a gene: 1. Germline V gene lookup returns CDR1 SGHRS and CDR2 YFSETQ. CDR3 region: CASSLVGQSYEQYF. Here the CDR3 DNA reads TGCGCCAGCAGCTTGGTGGGACAGTCCTACGAGCAGTACTTC.

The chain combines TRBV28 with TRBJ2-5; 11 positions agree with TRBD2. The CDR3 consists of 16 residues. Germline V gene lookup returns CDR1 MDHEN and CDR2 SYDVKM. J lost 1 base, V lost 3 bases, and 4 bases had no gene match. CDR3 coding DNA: TGTGCCAGCAGTTTCCCCGGGACTAGCGGCCAAGAGACCCAGTACTTC. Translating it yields CASSFPGTSGQETQYF.

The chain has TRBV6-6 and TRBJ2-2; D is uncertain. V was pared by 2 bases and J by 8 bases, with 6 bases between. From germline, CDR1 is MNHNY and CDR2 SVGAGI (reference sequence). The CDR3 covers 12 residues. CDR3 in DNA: TGTGCCAGCAGTTACGGGGTGGGGGAGCTGTTTTTT. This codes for CASSYGVGELFF.

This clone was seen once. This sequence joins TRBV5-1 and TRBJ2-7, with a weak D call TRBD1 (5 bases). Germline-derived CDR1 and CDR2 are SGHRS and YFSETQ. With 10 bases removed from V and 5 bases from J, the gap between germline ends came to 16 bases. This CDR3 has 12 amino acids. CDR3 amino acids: CAGPVGRHEQYF. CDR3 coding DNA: TGCGCCGGGCCCGTGGGGCGACACGAGCAGTACTTC.

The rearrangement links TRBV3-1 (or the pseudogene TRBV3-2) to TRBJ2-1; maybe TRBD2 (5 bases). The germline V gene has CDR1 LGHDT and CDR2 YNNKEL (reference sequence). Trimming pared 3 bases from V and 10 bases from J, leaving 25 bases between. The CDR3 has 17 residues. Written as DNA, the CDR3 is TGTGCCAGCAGCCAGGGGAGAACGGGAAGGGTAAGTGAAGAGCAGTTCTTC. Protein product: CASSQGRTGRVSEEQFF.

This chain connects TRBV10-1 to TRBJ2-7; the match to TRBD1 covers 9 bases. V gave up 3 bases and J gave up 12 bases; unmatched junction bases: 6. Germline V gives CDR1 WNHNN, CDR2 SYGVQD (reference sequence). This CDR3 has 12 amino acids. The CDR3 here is CASSDEGTGSYF. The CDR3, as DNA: TGCGCCAGCAGTGATGAGGGGACAGGGTCGTACTTC.

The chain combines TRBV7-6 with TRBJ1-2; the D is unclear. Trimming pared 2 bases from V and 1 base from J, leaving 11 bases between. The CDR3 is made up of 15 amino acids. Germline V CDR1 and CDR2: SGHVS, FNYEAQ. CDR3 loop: CASSLTDVDNYGYTF. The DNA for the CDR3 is TGTGCCAGCAGCTTAACGGATGTGGATAACTATGGCTACACCTTC.

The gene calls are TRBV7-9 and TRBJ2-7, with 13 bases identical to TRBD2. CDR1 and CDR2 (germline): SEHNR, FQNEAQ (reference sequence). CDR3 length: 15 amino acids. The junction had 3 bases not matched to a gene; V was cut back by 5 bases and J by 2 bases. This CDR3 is CASSRTSGRAYEQYF. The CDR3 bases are TGTGCCAGCAGCCGAACTAGCGGGAGGGCCTACGAGCAGTACTTC.

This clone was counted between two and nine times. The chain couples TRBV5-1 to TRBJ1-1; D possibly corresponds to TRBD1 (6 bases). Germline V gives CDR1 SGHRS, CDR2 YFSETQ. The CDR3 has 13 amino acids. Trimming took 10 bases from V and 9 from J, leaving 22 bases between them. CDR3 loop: CASGAGGTVKAFF. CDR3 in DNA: TGCGCCTCCGGAGCGGGGGGCACCGTCAAAGCTTTCTTT.

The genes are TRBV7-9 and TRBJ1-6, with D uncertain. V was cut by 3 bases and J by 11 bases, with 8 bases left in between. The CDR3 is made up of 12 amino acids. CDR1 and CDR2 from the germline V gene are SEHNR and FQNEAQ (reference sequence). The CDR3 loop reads CASSFSETPLHF. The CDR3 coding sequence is TGTGCCAGCAGCTTCTCGGAGACACCCCTCCACTTT.

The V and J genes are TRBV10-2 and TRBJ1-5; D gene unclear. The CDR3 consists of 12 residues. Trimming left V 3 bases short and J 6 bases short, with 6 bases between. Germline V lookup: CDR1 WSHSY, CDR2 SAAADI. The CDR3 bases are TGCGCCAGCAGTGATAAGGGTCAGCCCCAGCATTTT. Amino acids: CASSDKGQPQHF.

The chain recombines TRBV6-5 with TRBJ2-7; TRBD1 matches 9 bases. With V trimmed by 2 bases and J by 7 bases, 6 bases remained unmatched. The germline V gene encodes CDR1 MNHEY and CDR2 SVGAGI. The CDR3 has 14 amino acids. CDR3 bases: TGTGCCAGCAGTTACGCTACAGGGGGCGGTGAGCAGTACTTC. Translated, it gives CASSYATGGGEQYF.

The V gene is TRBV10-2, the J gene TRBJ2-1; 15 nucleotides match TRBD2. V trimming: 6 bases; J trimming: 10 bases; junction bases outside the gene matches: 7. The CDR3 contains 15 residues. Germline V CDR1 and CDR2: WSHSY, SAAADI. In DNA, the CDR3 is TGCGCCAGCAGGCAACCGGGACTAGCGGGAGGAGAGCAGTTCTTC. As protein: CASRQPGLAGGEQFF.

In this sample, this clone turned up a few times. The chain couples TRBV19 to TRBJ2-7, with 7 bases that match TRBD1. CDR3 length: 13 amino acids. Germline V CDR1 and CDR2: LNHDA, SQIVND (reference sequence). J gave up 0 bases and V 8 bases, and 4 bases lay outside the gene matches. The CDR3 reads CASRDSSSYEQYF. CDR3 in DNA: TGTGCCAGTCGGGACAGCAGCTCCTACGAGCAGTACTTC.

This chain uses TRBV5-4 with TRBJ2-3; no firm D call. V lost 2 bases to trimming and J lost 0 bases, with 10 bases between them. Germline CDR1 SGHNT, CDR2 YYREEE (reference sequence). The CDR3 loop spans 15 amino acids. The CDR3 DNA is TGTGCCAGCAGCTTCCCCACCGTTAGCACAGATACGCAGTATTTT. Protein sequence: CASSFPTVSTDTQYF.

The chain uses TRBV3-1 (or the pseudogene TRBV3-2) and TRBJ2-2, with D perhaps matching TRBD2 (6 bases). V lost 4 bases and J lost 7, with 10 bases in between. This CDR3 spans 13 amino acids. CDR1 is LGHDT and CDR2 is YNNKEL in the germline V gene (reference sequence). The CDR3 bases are TGTGCCAGCAGCCTGCAGCGGGTCGGGGAGCTGTTTTTT. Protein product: CASSLQRVGELFF.

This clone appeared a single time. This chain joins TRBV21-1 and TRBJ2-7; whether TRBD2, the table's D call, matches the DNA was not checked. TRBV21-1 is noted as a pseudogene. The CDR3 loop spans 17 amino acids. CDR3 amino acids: CASVRGFQLEAPYEQYF. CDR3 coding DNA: TGTGCCAGCGTCCGGGGTTTTCAGTTGGAGGCCCCCTACGAGCAGTACTTC.

CDR3 sequence: CASSLTGGGNTIYF. The DNA of the CDR3 is TGCGCCAGCAGTTTGACAGGGGGCGGAAACACCATATATTTT. The genes are TRBV10-2 and TRBJ1-3; 10 bases are shared with TRBD1. CDR3 length: 14 residues. CDR1 and CDR2 from the germline V gene are WSHSY and SAAADI. The J segment lost 4 bases and the V segment lost 5 bases, leaving 2 bases of the junction unmatched.

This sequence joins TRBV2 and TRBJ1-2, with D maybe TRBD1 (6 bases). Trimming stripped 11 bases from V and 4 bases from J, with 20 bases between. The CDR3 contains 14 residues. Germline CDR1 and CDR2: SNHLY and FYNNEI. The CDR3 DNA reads TGTGCCGGGGGACAAGGGGTACGCGCCTATGGCTACACCTTC. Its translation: CAGGQGVRAYGYTF.

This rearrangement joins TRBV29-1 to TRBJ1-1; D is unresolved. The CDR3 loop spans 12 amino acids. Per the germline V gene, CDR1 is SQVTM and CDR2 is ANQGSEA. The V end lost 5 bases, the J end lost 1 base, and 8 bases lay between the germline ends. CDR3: CSVRQANTEAFF. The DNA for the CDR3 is TGCAGCGTTAGGCAGGCGAACACTGAAGCTTTCTTT.

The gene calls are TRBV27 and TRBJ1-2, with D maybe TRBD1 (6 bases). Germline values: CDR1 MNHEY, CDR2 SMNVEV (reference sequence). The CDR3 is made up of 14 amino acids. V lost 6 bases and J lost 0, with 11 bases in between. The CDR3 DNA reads TGTGCCAGCAGCCGGGACACAGCTAACTATGGCTACACCTTC. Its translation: CASSRDTANYGYTF.